Shown below are 8 T cell receptor beta chains from a single sample sequenced in a study of early T cells in non-severe SARS-CoV-2 infection. TCRdb reanalysed the 5' RACE reads using MiXCR and keeps one entry per CDR3 protein. This sample has roughly 50,000 distinct CDR3 sequences, with under 7.5% found just once. This sample comprised whole blood, obtained at baseline. These receptors all come from an adult who was a healthcare worker with PCR-confirmed SARS-CoV-2 infection or an uninfected control (not recorded which).

The V and J genes are TRBV5-6 and TRBJ2-2; no clear D. CDR3 length equals 16 residues. Germline V CDR1 and CDR2: SGHDT, YYEEEE. Trimming left V 1 base short and J 3 bases short, with 13 bases between. DNA for the CDR3: TGTGCCAGCAGCTTGTATCCCCCCTGGGACACCGGGGAGCTGTTTTTT. Its protein is CASSLYPPWDTGELFF.

The table lists this clonotype with many counts. The chain joins TRBV10-2 to TRBJ2-1; 9 positions match TRBD2. Germline values: CDR1 WSHSY, CDR2 SAAADI. The CDR3 length is 14 residues. The junction had 6 bases not matched to a gene; V was cut back by 3 bases and J by 9 bases. The CDR3 sequence: CASSEPSGTSEQFF. CDR3 DNA sequence: TGCGCCAGCAGTGAACCTAGCGGGACCAGTGAGCAGTTCTTC.

This clonotype turned up a few times. J is TRBJ1-5 and V is TRBV19, with D perhaps matching TRBD1 (5 bases). There are 16 residues in the CDR3. Germline CDR1 reads LNHDA; CDR2 reads SQIVND (reference sequence). V gave up 7 bases and J gave up 2 bases, with 18 bases separating them. CDR3 bases: TGTGCCAGTATGGGGCTTACAGACGCTCGCAATCAGCCCCAGCATTTT. As protein: CASMGLTDARNQPQHF. Drawing the rest from reference TRBV19 and TRBJ1-5, the complete variable domain is DGGITQSPKYLFRKEGQNVTLSCEQNLNHDAMYWYRQDPGQGLRLIYYSQIVNDFQKGDIAEGYSVSREKKESFPLTVTSAQKNPTAFYLCASMGLTDARNQPQHFGDGTRLSIL.

This clonotype was detected many times. The rearrangement joins TRBV20-1 to TRBJ2-1; D is unclear. CDR1 and CDR2 from the germline V gene are DFQATT and SNEGSKA (reference sequence). Trimming pared 5 bases from V and 10 bases from J, leaving 18 bases between. CDR3 size: 13 residues. CDR3 nucleotide sequence: TGCAGTGCTTATTCGCGAGGTGACGGCGAGCAGTTCTTC. Protein: CSAYSRGDGEQFF.

As regards this clonotype: A junction boundary mismatches the germline segment, possibly from a read error. The rearrangement links TRBV7-7 to TRBJ2-7; D possibly corresponds to TRBD1 (6 bases). There are 15 residues in the CDR3. Per germline, CDR1 SSHAT and CDR2 FNYEAQ (reference sequence). CDR3 protein: CASSSGQPGLGEQYF. The CDR3 DNA is TGTGCTAGCAGCTCTGGACAGCCCGGCCTCGGCGAGCAGTACTTC.

This clonotype has at least ten counts. This chain uses TRBV4-1 with TRBJ2-1; D possibly corresponds to TRBD2 (5 bases). In germline, CDR1 is MGHRA, CDR2 YSYEKL. The CDR3 is made up of 14 amino acids. V lost 2 bases and J lost 12, with 17 bases in between. The CDR3 loop is CASSQTQSGGLQFF. CDR3 DNA sequence: TGCGCCAGCAGCCAAACCCAAAGTGGCGGACTGCAGTTCTTC.

The chain employs TRBV5-1 and TRBJ1-1; no reliable D call. The CDR3 is 17 amino acids. Germline values: CDR1 SGHRS, CDR2 YFSETQ. With 0 bases removed from V and 0 bases from J, the gap between germline ends came to 15 bases. The CDR3 region has the DNA TGCGCCAGCAGCTTGGCCGGGCAGGCTACTCTGAACACTGAAGCTTTCTTT. Translation: CASSLAGQATLNTEAFF.

This clonotype was counted ten times or more. The chain uses TRBV20-1 and TRBJ1-2; 11 bases are shared with TRBD1. This CDR3 spans 13 amino acids. Germline-derived CDR1 and CDR2 are DFQATT and SNEGSKA (reference sequence). The CDR3 sequence is CILPGTGGYGYTF. In nucleotides, the CDR3 is TGCATCCTCCCCGGGACAGGGGGCTATGGCTACACCTTC.